These T cell receptor beta chains were read from a single sample in a study of blood T cell repertoires in COVID-19. Sequencing was performed with immunoSEQ multiplex PCR; in TCRdb, only in-frame clones are kept and a portion is missing. The sample holds fewer than 700,000 clones; around nine tenths are singletons and the top ten take 7.8%. Sequencing was done on a sample of peripheral blood. These receptors were taken from a woman aged 45-65 years with COVID-19, enrolled during active disease. Both conserved end residues are part of each CDR3. The D gene is left open where the match is weak. A row's size may be missing; if present it is once, few, many or a size class.

-	TRBV4-1	TRBD1	TRBJ2-5	CASREQGRETQYF	TGCGCCAGCAGGGAACAGGGGAGAGAGACCCAGTACTTC
-	TRBV30	TRBD2	TRBJ2-3	CAWSALGGRGGPPGTDTQYF	TGTGCCTGGAGCGCCCTCGGGGGACGGGGGGGCCCACCGGGCACAGATACGCAGTATTTT
-	TRBV29-1	-	TRBJ1-2	CSVENTNYGYTF	TGCAGCGTTGAGAACACTAACTATGGCTACACCTTC
-	TRBV2	-	TRBJ2-7	CASSVSAYEQYF	TGTGCCAGCAGTGTATCGGCCTACGAGCAGTACTTC
-	TRBV15	-	TRBJ2-7	CATSREGRGYEQYF	TGTGCCACCAGCAGAGAAGGCAGGGGCTACGAGCAGTACTTC
-	TRBV9	-	TRBJ2-3	CASSAGGATDTQYF	TGTGCCAGCAGCGCTGGGGGGGCCACAGATACGCAGTATTTT
-	TRBV6-4	-	TRBJ1-4	CASSENDGSEKLFF	TGTGCCAGCAGTGAAAACGATGGTAGTGAAAAACTGTTTTTT
-	TRBV18	TRBD2	TRBJ2-1	CASSPTSESSYNEQFF	TGTGCCAGCTCACCAACTAGCGAGAGCTCCTACAATGAGCAGTTCTTC
-	TRBV9	-	TRBJ2-2	CAGSPEPGLELFF	TGTGCCGGCAGCCCCGAGCCAGGACTGGAGCTGTTTTTT
few	TRBV30	TRBD1	TRBJ1-2	CAWSRGTEGYTF	TGTGCCTGGAGTAGGGGGACAGAAGGCTACACCTTC
-	TRBV3-1/TRBV3-2	TRBD1	TRBJ1-6	CASSQMGRGNSPLHF	TGTGCCAGCAGCCAGATGGGCAGGGGGAATTCACCCCTCCACTTT
-	TRBV30	TRBD1	TRBJ1-1	CACLRTGTRGTEAFF	TGTGCCTGCCTAAGGACAGGGACCCGTGGGACTGAAGCTTTCTTT
-	TRBV5-5	-	TRBJ1-2	CASSAQTGSTGYTF	TGTGCCAGCAGCGCACAGACAGGCTCGACGGGCTACACCTTC
-	TRBV24-1	-	TRBJ1-1	CATREGLYTEAFF	TGTGCCACCCGGGAGGGGCTATACACTGAAGCTTTCTTT
-	TRBV19	TRBD1	TRBJ1-2	CASRGTGGSYGYTF	TGTGCCAGTAGGGGGACAGGGGGAAGCTATGGCTACACCTTC
-	TRBV2	-	TRBJ2-2	CASRDRAGGELFF	TGTGCCAGCCGGGACAGAGCGGGCGGGGAGCTGTTTTTT
-	TRBV2	-	TRBJ2-2	CACFSEAGELFF	TGTGCCTGCTTCTCGGAGGCCGGGGAGCTGTTTTTT
-	TRBV19	-	TRBJ1-5	CASSNSGGSNQPQHF	TGTGCCAGTAGCAACTCCGGAGGGAGCAATCAGCCCCAGCATTTT
-	TRBV28	-	TRBJ1-2	CASSTQGIAGNYGYTF	TGTGCCAGCAGTACTCAGGGAATAGCTGGGAACTATGGCTACACCTTC
-	TRBV4-1	TRBD1	TRBJ1-1	CASRLNGQGGTEAFF	TGCGCCAGCCGACTAAATGGACAGGGAGGGACTGAAGCTTTCTTT
-	TRBV5-1	TRBD2	TRBJ2-1	CASSLAGGPGEQFF	TGCGCCAGCAGCTTAGCGGGGGGGCCGGGTGAGCAGTTCTTC
-	TRBV19	-	TRBJ1-2	CASSISGPYGYTF	TGTGCCAGTAGTATAAGCGGGCCGTATGGCTACACCTTC
-	TRBV6-5	TRBD1	TRBJ1-5	CASGKGQRDQPQHF	TGTGCCAGCGGGAAGGGACAGCGTGATCAGCCCCAGCATTTT
-	TRBV11-2	-	TRBJ2-3	CASSLVGGQADTQYF	TGTGCCAGCAGCTTAGTCGGGGGTCAAGCAGATACGCAGTATTTT
-	TRBV5-1	-	TRBJ2-6	CASSARGSGANVLTF	TGCGCCAGCAGCGCGAGAGGGTCTGGGGCCAACGTCCTGACTTTC
-	TRBV3-1/TRBV3-2	-	TRBJ1-2	CASSLTSARDGYTF	TGTGCCAGCAGCCTTACTTCCGCCAGGGATGGCTACACCTTC
-	TRBV11-2	-	TRBJ1-1	CASSLVRVSEAFF	TGTGCCAGCAGCTTAGTCAGGGTCAGCGAAGCTTTCTTT
-	TRBV4-2	-	TRBJ2-3	CASSQGGDPPLNTQYF	TGTGCCAGCAGCCAGGGGGGAGATCCTCCTTTGAATACGCAGTATTTT
-	TRBV5-4	TRBD2	TRBJ2-5	CASSTPGPGGETQYF	TGTGCCAGCAGCACACCGGGGCCGGGAGGAGAGACCCAGTACTTC
-	TRBV5-5	TRBD1	TRBJ2-1	CASTSYLGTGENEQFF	TGTGCCAGCACTTCTTATCTCGGGACAGGGGAGAATGAGCAGTTCTTC
-	TRBV11-1	TRBD2	TRBJ2-3	CASSLAGTSGDTDTQYF	TGTGCCAGCAGCTTAGCGGGGACTAGCGGGGACACAGATACGCAGTATTTT
-	TRBV6-2/TRBV6-3	TRBD1	TRBJ1-5	CASSYKGGKDQPQHF	TGTGCCAGCAGTTATAAAGGGGGCAAAGATCAGCCCCAGCATTTT
-	TRBV6-5	TRBD1	TRBJ2-5	CASSRQGGETQYF	TGTGCCAGCAGTCGACAGGGCGGGGAGACCCAGTACTTC
-	TRBV25-1	-	TRBJ1-3	CASSESTPRNTIYF	TGTGCCAGCAGTGAATCAACTCCGCGAAACACCATATATTTT
-	TRBV2	-	TRBJ2-7	CASRAGTYEEQYF	TGTGCCAGCAGGGCAGGTACCTACGAGGAGCAGTACTTC
-	TRBV7-9	-	TRBJ1-2	CASRGGNGAGRQTF	TGTGCCAGCAGGGGTGGGAATGGGGCAGGGCGGCAGACCTTC
-	TRBV27	-	TRBJ1-2	CASSPYSPGADGYTF	TGTGCCAGCAGCCCTTATTCGCCGGGAGCGGATGGCTACACCTTC
-	TRBV19	TRBD1	TRBJ1-5	CASSKGTGSVESNQPQHF	TGTGCCAGTAGTAAGGGGACAGGGTCGGTCGAGAGCAATCAGCCCCAGCATTTT
-	TRBV9	TRBD1	TRBJ2-7	CASSLTGQGATEQYF	TGTGCCAGCAGCTTAACAGGACAGGGGGCAACCGAGCAGTACTTC
-	TRBV28	-	TRBJ1-2	CASSLIWSARGGYTF	TGTGCCAGCAGTTTAATATGGTCGGCTCGAGGTGGCTACACCTTC
-	TRBV5-8	TRBD2	TRBJ2-3	CASSLGGTTTDTQYF	TGTGCCAGCAGCTTGGGCGGGACTACTACAGATACGCAGTATTTT
once	TRBV6-5	-	TRBJ2-7	CASSPGGTYEQYF	TGTGCCAGCAGTCCCGGGGGAACCTACGAGCAGTACTTC
-	TRBV19	-	TRBJ2-6	CASSRTGGSGANVLTF	TGTGCCAGTAGTAGGACCGGGGGCTCTGGGGCCAACGTCCTGACTTTC
-	TRBV30	-	TRBJ2-1	CAWSVWGVNEQFF	TGTGCCTGGAGTGTATGGGGGGTGAATGAGCAGTTCTTC
-	TRBV19	TRBD1	TRBJ1-2	CASSPGGQGRGYTF	TGTGCCAGTAGCCCAGGGGGACAGGGGAGAGGCTACACCTTC
-	TRBV19	-	TRBJ1-1	CASSDPMDTALNTEAFF	TGTGCCAGTAGCGACCCCATGGACACCGCCCTGAACACTGAAGCTTTCTTT
-	TRBV11-3	-	TRBJ2-3	CASSLVSDTQYF	TGTGCCAGCAGCTTAGTCTCAGATACGCAGTATTTT
-	TRBV3-1/TRBV3-2	-	TRBJ2-2	CASSRTASTGTGELFF	TGTGCCAGCAGCCGGACAGCCTCCACGGGGACCGGGGAGCTGTTTTTT
-	TRBV19	-	TRBJ1-1	CASSYRGEAFF	TGTGCCAGTAGTTACCGGGGTGAAGCTTTCTTT
-	TRBV6-2/TRBV6-3	-	TRBJ1-4	CASSRGGSNEKLFF	TGTGCCAGCAGTCGTGGGGGCTCTAATGAAAAACTGTTTTTT
-	TRBV5-4	TRBD1	TRBJ1-1	CASSLSGGHLNTEAFF	TGTGCCAGCAGCTTGTCAGGGGGCCACCTGAACACTGAAGCTTTCTTT
few	TRBV10-3	TRBD1	TRBJ1-6	CAIRDREDSPLHF	TGTGCCATCAGGGACAGGGAAGATTCACCCCTCCACTTT
-	TRBV13	TRBD1	TRBJ1-1	CASSSPGGKAEAFF	TGTGCCAGCAGCTCCCCAGGGGGGAAGGCTGAAGCTTTCTTT
-	TRBV27	TRBD1	TRBJ1-6	CASSPTGYAENSPLHF	TGTGCCAGCAGTCCGACAGGGTATGCCGAGAATTCACCCCTCCACTTT
-	TRBV3-1/TRBV3-2	TRBD1	TRBJ1-2	CASSLGQGGYTF	TGTGCCAGCAGCTTGGGACAGGGTGGCTACACCTTC
-	TRBV5-1	-	TRBJ1-1	CASSPVGHPRLNTEAFF	TGCGCCAGCAGCCCGGTAGGACACCCAAGGCTGAACACTGAAGCTTTCTTT
-	TRBV5-4	-	TRBJ1-2	CASSLIPLGIPNGYTF	TGTGCCAGCAGCTTGATCCCGCTGGGCATTCCTAACGGCTACACCTTC
-	TRBV24-1	TRBD2	TRBJ2-3	CATSDPSGDTDTQYF	TGTGCCACCAGTGATCCGAGCGGGGACACAGATACGCAGTATTTT